This T cell receptor beta chain was captured by sequencing in a study of vaccination effects on CD4 cells after COVID-19 (dated by TCRdb to between 2021 and 2024). Regarding the study in general: Post-vaccine samples across the study were collected a median of 72 days after the second dose, with a range of 14 to 241. The Oncomine TCR Beta short-read assay on an Illumina iSeq 100 was used to sequence cultures from other donors in the study. Altogether, roughly 10 COVID-19 convalescent patients and several SARS-CoV-2-naive healthy vaccine recipients made up the full study. The study compared SARS-CoV-2 spike-specific CD4+ TCR repertoires before and after mRNA vaccination in COVID-19 convalescent patients and infection-naive vaccine recipients. General study outcomes and caveats: The study was limited by a small number of convalescent patients, and early post-infection timepoints were lacking. At late post-vaccination timepoints, both infection-induced and vaccine-induced clones showed marked clonal contraction, consistent with waning T cell responses. In healthy vaccine recipients, vaccine-induced clones were almost all SARS-CoV-2 mono-reactive, with only 1 of 255 cross-reactive with common cold coronaviruses.

This clone was detected once. The antigen this receptor binds is unknown. No much larger clone exists at a distance of one base, and base qualities are not known. Library creation used the immunoSEQ multiplex PCR assay. DNA from the CD4+ T cells that had been cultured and isolated underwent TCR beta CDR3 sequencing. Per the original workflow: Non-productive TCR sequences were removed, reads were trimmed to the CDR3 region, and CDR3s of at least 7 amino acids were retained. Antigen-specific clonotypes were identified with the MANAFEST web app by comparing expansion in peptide wells against reference cultures. To be called positive, a clone needed expansion at FDR<0.05 compared with the reference and with all other wells, an odds ratio greater than 5, and a frequency greater than 0.1% in two replicate wells. A clonotype was called cross-reactive if it was significantly expanded both in SARS-CoV-2 spike wells and in at least one common cold coronavirus spike condition. Using the stringdist R package, CDR3 similarity was measured by Levenshtein distance, and unrooted trees were constructed with ape in R 3.6.1. Not all clones reach the TCRdb copy of this immuneACCESS table, which keeps in-frame sequences only. Checked studies attribute under half of the gap to unresolved V genes and leave the rest unexplained. That table is the source of V, J and clone size, and D and trimming were worked out from the DNA. This sample gives about 30,000 clones in total; around 75% of them show up just once. About 15% of the sample lies in the top ten.

In the ViraFEST assay, PBMC were stimulated with viral peptide pools, and TCR sequencing was then used to find antigen-specific CD4+ T cell clonotypes based on their expansion. After less than 13 days of culture, CD4+ T cells were isolated with the EasySep CD4+ T cell isolation kit. Two doses of either the BNT162b2 or the mRNA-1273 mRNA SARS-CoV-2 vaccine were administered to participants. None of the healthy vaccine recipients had a prior SARS-CoV-2 infection, which was confirmed by nucleocapsid antibody tests that came back negative both before and after vaccination. Each well held around 1.9 million PBMC cultured in IMDM containing approximately 5.2% human AB serum, roughly 9.9 IU/ml IL-2 and gentamicin, along with 8 to 10 ug/ml peptides. On days 3 and 7, half of the culture medium was replaced with fresh IL-2-containing medium. Each peptide stimulation condition was cultured in triplicate wells unless otherwise noted. Using Ficoll-Paque Plus gradient centrifugation, PBMC were separated from whole blood and then either used fresh or cryopreserved at -140C. The spike proteins of SARS-CoV-2 and of the common cold coronaviruses HCoV-NL63, HCoV-OC43 and HCoV-229E were spanned by overlapping peptide pools. The QIAamp micro DNA kit was used to extract genomic DNA from the cultured CD4+ T cells.

CDR3 length: 13 amino acids, cysteine to phenylalanine. Only the CDR3 DNA stays, 39 bases, in frame from base 1. Sequences LGHDT (CDR1) and YNNKEL (CDR2) are obtained from the germline V gene (reference sequence). At the junction V is shortened by 2 bases and J by 4 bases, with 8 bases in between. Source: CD4+ T cells from PBMCs cultured with HCoV-229E spike peptides, taken after COVID-19 vaccination. The cell subset or site label, read with the paper, signifies: HCoV-229E spike overlapping peptide pool stimulation. The chain is encoded by TRBV3-1 (or the pseudogene TRBV3-2) joined to TRBJ2-5; confidence is insufficient to name the D gene. The clonotype comes from a human donor who received a COVID-19 vaccine. For the CDR3, the sequence is CASSQIVGETQYF. The nucleotide sequence is given as TGTGCCAGCAGCCAAATAGTAGGAGAGACCCAGTACTTC.